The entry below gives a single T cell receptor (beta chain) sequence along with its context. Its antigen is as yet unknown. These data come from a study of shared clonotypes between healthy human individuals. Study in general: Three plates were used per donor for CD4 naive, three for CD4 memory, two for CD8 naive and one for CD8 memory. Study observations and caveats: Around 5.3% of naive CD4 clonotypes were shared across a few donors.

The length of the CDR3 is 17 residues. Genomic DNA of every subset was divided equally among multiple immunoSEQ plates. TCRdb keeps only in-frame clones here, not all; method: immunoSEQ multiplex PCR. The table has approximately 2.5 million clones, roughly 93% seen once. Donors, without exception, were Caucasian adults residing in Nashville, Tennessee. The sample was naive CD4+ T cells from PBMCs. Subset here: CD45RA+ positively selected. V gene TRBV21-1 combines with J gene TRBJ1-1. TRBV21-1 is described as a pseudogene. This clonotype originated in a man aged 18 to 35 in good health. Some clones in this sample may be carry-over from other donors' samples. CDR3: CASSKGRTGLLNTEAFF. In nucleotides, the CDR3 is TGTGCCAGCAGCAAAGGGCGAACCGGGCTATTGAACACTGAAGCTTTCTTT.